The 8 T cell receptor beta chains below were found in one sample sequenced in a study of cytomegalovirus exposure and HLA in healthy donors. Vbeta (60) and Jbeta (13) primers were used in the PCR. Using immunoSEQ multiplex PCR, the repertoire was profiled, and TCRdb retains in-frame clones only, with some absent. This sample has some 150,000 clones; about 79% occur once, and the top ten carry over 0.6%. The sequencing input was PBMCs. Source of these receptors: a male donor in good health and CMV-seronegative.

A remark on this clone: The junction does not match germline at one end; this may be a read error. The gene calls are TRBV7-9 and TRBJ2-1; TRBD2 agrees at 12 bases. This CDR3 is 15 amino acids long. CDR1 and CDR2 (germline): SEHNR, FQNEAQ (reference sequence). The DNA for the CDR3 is TGTTCCAGCAGTGTCCTAGCGGGAGGGACGGATGAGCAGTTCTTC. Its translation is CSSSVLAGGTDEQFF.

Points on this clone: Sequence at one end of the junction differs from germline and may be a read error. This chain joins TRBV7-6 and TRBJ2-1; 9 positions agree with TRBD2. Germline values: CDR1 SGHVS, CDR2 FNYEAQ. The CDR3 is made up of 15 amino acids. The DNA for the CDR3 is TGTGCCAGCAGCTTAAGGGGGGGATCGGCGGGAGGGCCGCTCTTC. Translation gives CASSLRGGSAGGPLF.

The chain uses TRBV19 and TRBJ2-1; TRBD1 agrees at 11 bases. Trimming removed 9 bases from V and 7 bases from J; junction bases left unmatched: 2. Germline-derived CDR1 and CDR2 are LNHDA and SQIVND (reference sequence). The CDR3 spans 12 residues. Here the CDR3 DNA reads TGTGCCAGCGGGACAGGGGGGAATGAGCAGTTCTTC. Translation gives CASGTGGNEQFF.

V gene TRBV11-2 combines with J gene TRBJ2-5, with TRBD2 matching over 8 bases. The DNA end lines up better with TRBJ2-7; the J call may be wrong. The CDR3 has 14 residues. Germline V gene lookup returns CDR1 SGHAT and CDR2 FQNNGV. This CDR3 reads CASSWAGGSYEQYF. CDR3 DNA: TGTGCCAGCAGCTGGGCGGGGGGCTCCTACGAGCAGTACTTC.

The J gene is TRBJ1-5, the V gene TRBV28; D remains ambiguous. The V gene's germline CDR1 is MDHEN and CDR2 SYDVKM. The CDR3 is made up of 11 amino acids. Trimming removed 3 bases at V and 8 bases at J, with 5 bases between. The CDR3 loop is CASSFGEPQHF. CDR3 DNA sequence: TGTGCCAGCAGTTTCGGGGAGCCCCAGCATTTT.

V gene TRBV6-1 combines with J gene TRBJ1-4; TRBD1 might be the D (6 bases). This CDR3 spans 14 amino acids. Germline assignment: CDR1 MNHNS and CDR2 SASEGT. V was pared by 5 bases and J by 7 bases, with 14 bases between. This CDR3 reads CASSPGGLREKLFF. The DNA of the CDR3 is TGTGCCAGCAGTCCGGGGGGGCTTCGTGAAAAACTGTTTTTT.

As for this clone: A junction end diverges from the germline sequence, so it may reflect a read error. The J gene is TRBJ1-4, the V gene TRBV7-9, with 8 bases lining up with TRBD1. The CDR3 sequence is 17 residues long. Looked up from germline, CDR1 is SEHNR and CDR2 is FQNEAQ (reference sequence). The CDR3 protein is CSSSLDKEDRDNEKLFF. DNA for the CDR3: TGTTCCAGCAGCTTAGATAAGGAGGACAGGGACAATGAAAAACTGTTTTTT.

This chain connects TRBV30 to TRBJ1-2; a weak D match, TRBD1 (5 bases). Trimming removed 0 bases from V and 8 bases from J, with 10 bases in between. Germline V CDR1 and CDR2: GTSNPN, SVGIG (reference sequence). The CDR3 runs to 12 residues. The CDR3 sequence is CAWSVRQMGYTF. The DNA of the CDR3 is TGTGCCTGGAGTGTACGACAGATGGGCTACACCTTC.